This record concerns one TCR beta chain sequence. The data were taken from a study of blood T cells in healthy people across ages. Healthy Caucasian individuals from Russia aged roughly 6 to 90 were enrolled as donors. Drawn from each donor were roughly 9.4 milliliters of peripheral blood. Every sample gave at least 6 micrograms of total RNA when it was extracted. The authors ran a second PCR of about 6 to 11 cycles using a sample-barcoded 5' primer and a J-beta primer mix. The template-switch adaptor was a 5' adaptor with 12 random nucleotides. It tagged each cDNA molecule. Each CDR3 protein is one row after TCRdb ran MiXCR on the 5' RACE reads. Of more than 650,000 distinct CDR3 sequences in the sample, 22% were seen once. The CDR3 length is 15 residues. Trimming at V came to 5 bases and at J to 2 bases, leaving 4 bases not matched to a gene.

The TCR sequence derives from an older man in good health. The chain carries TRBV12-3 or TRBV12-4 and TRBJ1-1; 11 bases align to TRBD1. Sequences were obtained from blood. CDR3 in amino acids: CASSGQGAINTEAFF. DNA for the CDR3: TGTGCCAGCAGTGGACAGGGGGCCATTAACACTGAAGCTTTCTTT.